This T cell receptor (beta chain) was observed in a study of cytomegalovirus exposure and HLA in healthy donors. Regarding this clone: Its target is unknown.

Germline V gene data show CDR1 as LGHNA and CDR2 as YSLEER. CDR3 size: 15 residues. Trimming took 0 bases from V and 7 from J; bases not matched to a gene: 7. General observations from the study: In a later analysis, TCR association rates varied by HLA locus: DRB1 most, HLA-C fewest. Judged likely to be a sequencing artifact was a cluster of highly shared sequence variants. As immune exposure information, only CMV serostatus was available.

Primers included in the PCR were 60 Vbeta and 13 Jbeta primers. The data were produced by immunoSEQ multiplex PCR, yet TCRdb's version contains in-frame clones alone and is incomplete. Of some 84,000 clones in the sample, around 66% were seen once. V is TRBV4-3 and J is TRBJ1-2; 8 positions match TRBD1. This sequence originates from a woman aged 40 to 49 in good health and CMV-seropositive. The sequencing sample was made of PBMCs. CDR3 sequence (DNA): TGCGCCAGCAGCCAAGAGCAAACAGGGGGAGGTGGCTACACCTTC. The encoded protein is CASSQEQTGGGGYTF.